This T cell receptor (beta chain) comes out of a study of blood T cell repertoires in COVID-19. About the research overall: The cDNA or gDNA used as material had been derived from T cells, B-cell-depleted T cells, or PBMCs.

Individuals drawn from 24 US areas were about 18 to 90 years old. The assay was immunoSEQ multiplex PCR, and TCRdb's table has in-frame clones only and misses some. The sample records 250,000 or so clones, around 80% being singletons. Of note for this clone: The sample contains more than one DNA sequence encoding this CDR3.

The specimen was PBMCs or T cells enriched from blood (not recorded which). This clonotype originated in a man aged 55 to 69 who had recovered from COVID-19.

The CDR3 nucleotides read TGTGCCAGCAGCGTAACAGGGAACTATGGCTACACCTTC. Translated, it gives CASSVTGNYGYTF. This rearrangement joins TRBV9 to TRBJ1-2, with D possibly being TRBD1 (6 bases). Looked up from germline, CDR1 is SGDLS and CDR2 is YYNGEE. This CDR3 comprises 13 residues. Trimming took off 1 base at V and 2 bases at J, with 6 bases between the two ends.